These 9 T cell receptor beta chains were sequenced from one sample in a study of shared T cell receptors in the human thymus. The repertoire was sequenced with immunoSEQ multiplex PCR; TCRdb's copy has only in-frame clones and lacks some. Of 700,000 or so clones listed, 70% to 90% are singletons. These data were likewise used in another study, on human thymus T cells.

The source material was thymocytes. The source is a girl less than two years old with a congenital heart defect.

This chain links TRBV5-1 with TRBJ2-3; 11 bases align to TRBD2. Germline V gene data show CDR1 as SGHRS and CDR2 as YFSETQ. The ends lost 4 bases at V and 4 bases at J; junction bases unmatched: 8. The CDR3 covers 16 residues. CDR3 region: CASSGGSGGAADTQYF. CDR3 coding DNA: TGCGCCAGCAGCGGCGGTAGCGGGGGGGCGGCAGATACGCAGTATTTT.

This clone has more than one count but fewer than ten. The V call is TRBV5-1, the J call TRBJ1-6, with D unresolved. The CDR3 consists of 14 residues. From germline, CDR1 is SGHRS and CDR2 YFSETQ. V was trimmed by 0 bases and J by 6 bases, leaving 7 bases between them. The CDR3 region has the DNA TGCGCCAGCAGCTTGGACGGGGTTAATTCACCCCTCCACTTT. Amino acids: CASSLDGVNSPLHF.

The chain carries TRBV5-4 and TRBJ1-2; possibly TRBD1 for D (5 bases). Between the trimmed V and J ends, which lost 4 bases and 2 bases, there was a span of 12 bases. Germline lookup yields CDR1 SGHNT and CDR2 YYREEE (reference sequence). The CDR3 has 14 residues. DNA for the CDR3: TGTGCCAGCAGCCATGGGAGGGGAAACTATGGCTACACCTTC. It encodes CASSHGRGNYGYTF.

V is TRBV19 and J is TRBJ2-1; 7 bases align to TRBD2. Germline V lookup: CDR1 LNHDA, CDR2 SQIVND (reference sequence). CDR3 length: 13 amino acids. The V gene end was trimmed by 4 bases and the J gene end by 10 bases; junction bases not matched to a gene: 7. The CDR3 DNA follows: TGTGCCAGTAGTAGGTGGGGGAGGGCAGAGCAGTTCTTC. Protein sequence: CASSRWGRAEQFF.

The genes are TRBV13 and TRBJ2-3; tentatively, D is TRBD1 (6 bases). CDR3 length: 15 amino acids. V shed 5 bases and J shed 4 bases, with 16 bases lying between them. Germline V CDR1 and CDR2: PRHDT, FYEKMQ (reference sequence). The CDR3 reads CASSRAGARADTQYF. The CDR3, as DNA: TGTGCCAGCAGCCGGGCAGGGGCCCGGGCAGATACGCAGTATTTT.

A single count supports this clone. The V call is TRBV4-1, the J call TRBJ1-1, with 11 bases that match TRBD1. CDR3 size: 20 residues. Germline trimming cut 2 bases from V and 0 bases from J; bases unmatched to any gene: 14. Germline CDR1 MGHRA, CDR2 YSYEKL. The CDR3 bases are TGCGCCAGCAGCCAACCCTCCCGGACAGGGGGCGGAATTATGAACACTGAAGCTTTCTTT. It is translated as CASSQPSRTGGGIMNTEAFF.

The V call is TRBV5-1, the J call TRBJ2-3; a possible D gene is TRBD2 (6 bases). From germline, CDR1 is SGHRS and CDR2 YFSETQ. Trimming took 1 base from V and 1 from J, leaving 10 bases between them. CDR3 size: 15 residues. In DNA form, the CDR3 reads TGCGCCAGCAGCTTGCGCAGGGAGGGCACAGATACGCAGTATTTT. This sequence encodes CASSLRREGTDTQYF.

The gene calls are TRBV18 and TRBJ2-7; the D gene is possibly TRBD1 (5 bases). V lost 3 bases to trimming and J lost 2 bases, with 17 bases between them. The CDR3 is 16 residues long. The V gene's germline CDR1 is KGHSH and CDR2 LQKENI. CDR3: CASSPSSVDRAYEQYF. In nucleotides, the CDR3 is TGTGCCAGCTCACCTTCTTCGGTCGACAGAGCCTACGAGCAGTACTTC.

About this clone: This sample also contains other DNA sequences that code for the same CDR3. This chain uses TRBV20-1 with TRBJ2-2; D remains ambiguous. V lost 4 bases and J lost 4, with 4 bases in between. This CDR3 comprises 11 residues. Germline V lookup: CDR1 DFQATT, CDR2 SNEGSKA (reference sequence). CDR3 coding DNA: TGCAGTGCTACCGGCACCGGGGAGCTGTTTTTT. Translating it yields CSATGTGELFF.